Below are 27 T cell receptor beta chains sequenced from a single sample in a study of human T cells and chemical hapten exposure. One entry per CDR3 protein results from TCRdb running MiXCR on the RACE reads. The sample contains over 100,000 distinct CDR3 sequences, 11% of which appear only once. Specified time point: patch test 3, about 24 weeks after DPC sensitization. Documented treatment: therapeutic diphenylcyclopropenone sensitization with weekly scalp DPC. Source: whole blood, taken in connection with sensitization to the hapten diphenylcyclopropenone (DPC). The source is a woman aged 50 to 60 with alopecia areata. Some clones in this sample may be carry-over from other donors' samples.

This chain uses TRBV9 with TRBJ2-7; the D gene could be TRBD1 or TRBD2 (6 bases each). CDR3 size: 14 residues. V lost 0 bases and J lost 3, with 10 bases in between. From germline, CDR1 is SGDLS and CDR2 YYNGEE. The DNA of the CDR3 is TGTGCCAGCAGCGTAGCCGAGGGGGGCTACGAGCAGTACTTC. This gives the protein CASSVAEGGYEQYF.

In its sample, this clonotype was seen a few times. The CDR3 here is CASRGQGQAGDTQYF. CDR3 DNA: TGTGCCAGCAGGGGACAGGGACAGGCCGGAGATACGCAGTATTTT. The J gene is TRBJ2-3, the V gene TRBV5-6; 9 positions match TRBD1. With V trimmed by 5 bases and J by 5 bases, 9 bases remained unmatched. CDR1 is SGHDT and CDR2 is YYEEEE in the germline V gene. This CDR3 comprises 15 residues.

In nucleotides, the CDR3 is TGTGCCACCAGTGATCCCACTAGCGGGGCAACAGATACGCAGTATTTT. This codes for CATSDPTSGATDTQYF. This chain connects TRBV24-1 to TRBJ2-3; the match to TRBD2 covers 10 bases. V gave up 3 bases and J gave up 3 bases; unmatched junction bases: 5. Germline V gene data show CDR1 as KGHDR and CDR2 as SFDVKD. The CDR3 runs 16 residues.

This clonotype was counted only a few times. The V call is TRBV7-2, the J call TRBJ2-3; no firm D call. The CDR3 sequence is 14 residues long. Trimming removed 2 bases from V and 2 bases from J, with 8 bases in between. CDR1 and CDR2 from the germline V gene are SGHTA and FQGNSA. In DNA, the CDR3 is TGTGCCAGCAGCTTAATCCTGGTCACAGATACGCAGTATTTT. This sequence encodes CASSLILVTDTQYF.

This clonotype turned up a few times. This chain connects TRBV6-8 to TRBJ1-1; D is perhaps TRBD1 (6 bases). This CDR3 contains 12 residues. Trimming pared 8 bases from V and 6 bases from J, leaving 13 bases between. CDR1 is MNHGY and CDR2 is SAAAGT in the germline V gene. Here the CDR3 reads CASRGGRAEAFF. The CDR3 nucleotides are TGTGCCAGCCGAGGGGGAAGGGCTGAAGCTTTCTTT.

This clonotype was observed a few times. The chain is built from TRBV5-1 and TRBJ2-2; weak D call: TRBD1 (6 bases). Germline V lookup: CDR1 SGHRS, CDR2 YFSETQ. This CDR3 is 14 amino acids long. The V and J ends lost 6 bases and 2 bases respectively, with 11 bases between them. The CDR3 protein is CASIGQINTGELFF. The CDR3 nucleotides read TGCGCCAGCATTGGACAGATTAACACCGGGGAGCTGTTTTTT.

This clonotype was counted a few times. The genes are TRBV11-3 and TRBJ2-7; D gene uncertain. This CDR3 spans 13 amino acids. Germline V gene data show CDR1 as SGHNT and CDR2 as YENEEA. With 1 base removed from V and 7 bases from J, the gap between germline ends came to 11 bases. CDR3 residues: CASSLGTAGEQYF. CDR3 DNA sequence: TGTGCCAGCAGCTTAGGCACCGCCGGGGAGCAGTACTTC.

The table lists this clonotype with many counts. The chain combines TRBV9 with TRBJ2-5; D remains ambiguous. CDR1 and CDR2 (germline): SGDLS, YYNGEE. Trimming pared 0 bases from V and 5 bases from J, leaving 11 bases between. The CDR3 is made up of 14 amino acids. CDR3 protein: CASSVGTGLETQYF. CDR3 DNA sequence: TGTGCCAGCAGCGTAGGAACGGGTCTTGAGACCCAGTACTTC. Supplemented by reference TRBV9 and TRBJ2-5, the full variable domain reads DSGVTQTPKHLITATGQRVTLRCSPRSGDLSVYWYQQSLDQGLQFLIQYYNGEERAKGNILERFSAQQFPDLHSELNLSSLELGDSALYFCASSVGTGLETQYFGPGTRLLVL.

In this sample, this clonotype turned up a few times. The chain couples TRBV3-1 to TRBJ1-6; D remains unclear. There are 18 residues in the CDR3. Trimming cost V 1 base and J 5 bases, with 18 bases left between them. From germline, CDR1 is LGHDT and CDR2 YNNKEL (reference sequence). The CDR3 region has the DNA TGTGCCAGCAGCCAAGGATTGGGCCGCGCGTCTGATAATTCACCCCTCCACTTT. The encoded protein is CASSQGLGRASDNSPLHF.

The V and J genes are TRBV6-1 and TRBJ1-5; D is perhaps TRBD1 (5 bases). The V end lost 2 bases, the J end lost 7 bases, and 9 bases lay between the germline ends. Germline V gives CDR1 MNHNS, CDR2 SASEGT. The CDR3 spans 13 residues. CDR3 protein: CASSEIGGQPQHF. The CDR3 DNA reads as TGTGCCAGCAGTGAAATTGGGGGGCAGCCCCAGCATTTT.

The chain links TRBV4-2 to TRBJ1-1, with unresolved D. This CDR3 contains 16 residues. Germline V gene lookup returns CDR1 LGHNA and CDR2 YNFKEQ. The V and J ends lost 0 bases and 0 bases respectively, with 11 bases between them. The CDR3 here is CASSQELSLVNTEAFF. As DNA, the CDR3 is TGTGCCAGCAGCCAAGAGTTGAGTTTGGTGAACACTGAAGCTTTCTTT.

This clonotype has only a few counts. The genes are TRBV29-1 and TRBJ1-1, with D hard to call. The CDR3 contains 11 residues. Germline assignment: CDR1 SQVTM and CDR2 ANQGSEA. The V gene lost 4 bases and the J gene lost 7 bases, with 10 bases spanning the gap. The CDR3 nucleotides are TGCAGCGTTGCATTTGGGAGTGAAGCTTTCTTT. This codes for CSVAFGSEAFF.

This clonotype was observed a few times. The chain links TRBV29-1 to TRBJ1-1; D is perhaps TRBD1 (5 bases). The CDR3 totals 15 residues. In germline, CDR1 is SQVTM, CDR2 ANQGSEA. Deletions cut 2 bases from V and 5 bases from J, with 18 bases between. The CDR3 protein is CSVEYHTGGTTEAFF. In DNA form, the CDR3 reads TGCAGCGTTGAATACCATACAGGCGGAACAACTGAAGCTTTCTTT.

This clonotype appeared many times. This sequence joins TRBV20-1 and TRBJ2-6; D is ambiguous. Trimming stripped 1 base from V and 4 bases from J, with 14 bases between. The CDR3 has 16 amino acids. Germline V gene lookup returns CDR1 DFQATT and CDR2 SNEGSKA (reference sequence). DNA for the CDR3: TGCAGTGCTAGAGTAGCCAGAATCCCCGGGGCCAACGTCCTGACTTTC. Translated: CSARVARIPGANVLTF.

The rearrangement links TRBV2 to TRBJ1-1; D might be TRBD1 (6 bases). The germline CDR1 and CDR2 sequences are SNHLY and FYNNEI. CDR3 size: 16 residues. V was clipped by 7 bases and J by 1 base, with 19 bases between them. CDR3 DNA sequence: TGTGCCAGCAACCATAAGGGGAGGGGGAGGAACACTGAAGCTTTCTTT. It translates to CASNHKGRGRNTEAFF.

The chain combines TRBV6-5 with TRBJ1-2; no firm D call. This CDR3 contains 15 residues. V lost 2 bases and J lost 3, with 13 bases in between. The germline CDR1 and CDR2 sequences are MNHEY and SVGAGI. The CDR3 loop reads CASSYMGRSDYGYTF. As DNA, the CDR3 is TGTGCCAGCAGTTACATGGGGAGGTCGGACTATGGCTACACCTTC.

In its sample, this clonotype was seen many times. The V call is TRBV24-1, the J call TRBJ2-3; D not resolved. Germline CDR1 is KGHDR and CDR2 is SFDVKD. Trimming removed 5 bases from V and 5 bases from J, with 10 bases in between. There are 13 residues in the CDR3. CDR3 protein: CATSAAGRDTQYF. CDR3 in DNA: TGTGCCACCAGTGCTGCCGGGCGAGATACGCAGTATTTT.

This clonotype was observed a few times. V usage is TRBV24-1 and J usage is TRBJ2-2; TRBD1 is a possible D gene (5 bases). With 5 bases removed from V and 6 bases from J, the gap between germline ends came to 9 bases. Per the germline V gene, CDR1 is KGHDR and CDR2 is SFDVKD. CDR3 length: 13 residues. The CDR3 DNA reads TGTGCCACCAGTGTCCCCAGGGCCGGGGAGCTGTTTTTT. This codes for CATSVPRAGELFF.

Many counts were recorded for this clonotype. This rearrangement joins TRBV6-2 or TRBV6-3 to TRBJ2-2; D remains ambiguous. Trimming took off 0 bases at V and 1 base at J, with 9 bases between the two ends. Germline loops: CDR1 MNHEY, CDR2 SVGEGT. The CDR3 is 16 residues long. CDR3 DNA sequence: TGTGCCAGCAGTTACTCGAGGCGAATGAACACCGGGGAGCTGTTTTTT. This gives the protein CASSYSRRMNTGELFF.

This clonotype was counted between two and nine times. The CDR3 here is CASSLKVRRDTQYF. In DNA form, the CDR3 reads TGTGCCAGCAGCTTAAAGGTCCGGCGGGATACGCAGTATTTT. V gene TRBV7-2 combines with J gene TRBJ2-3, with D unclear. This CDR3 spans 14 amino acids. The germline CDR1 and CDR2 sequences are SGHTA and FQGNSA. The V gene lost 2 bases and the J gene lost 6 bases, with 12 bases spanning the gap.

This clonotype was found many times. J is TRBJ2-7 and V is TRBV6-6, with TRBD2 identical over 8 bases. Trimming removed 2 bases from V and 6 bases from J; junction bases left unmatched: 3. CDR1 MNHNY and CDR2 SVGAGI come from the germline V gene (reference sequence). The CDR3 has 13 residues. CDR3 amino acids: CASSYPTSGEQYF. The CDR3 DNA reads TGTGCCAGCAGTTACCCTACTAGCGGCGAGCAGTACTTC.

The CDR3 region is CASSLATLLLGNEQFF. DNA for the CDR3: TGCGCCAGCAGCTTGGCAACGTTACTTCTGGGGAATGAGCAGTTCTTC. The J gene is TRBJ2-1, the V gene TRBV5-1; D is uncertain. This CDR3 region has 16 residues. CDR1 and CDR2 (germline): SGHRS, YFSETQ. The germline V and J ends were trimmed by 0 bases and 7 bases, with 17 bases remaining between them.

This clonotype was seen only a few times. This sequence joins TRBV25-1 and TRBJ2-7; D gene unclear. V shed 4 bases and J shed 2 bases, with 9 bases lying between them. Germline V lookup: CDR1 MGHDK, CDR2 SYGVNS. This CDR3 has 13 residues. The DNA for the CDR3 is TGTGCCAGCAGTGTGGGTGAAGCCTACGAGCAGTACTTC. It is translated as CASSVGEAYEQYF.

V gene TRBV24-1 combines with J gene TRBJ2-3; maybe TRBD2 (6 bases). The CDR3 is 12 residues long. The germline gives CDR1 KGHDR, CDR2 SFDVKD. Trimming stripped 8 bases from V and 8 bases from J, with 13 bases between. The CDR3 DNA follows: TGTGCCACCACCACCGTGGGGGGTACGCAGTATTTT. Its protein is CATTTVGGTQYF.

For this clonotype: Just one base apart from a much larger clone, this may be a read error. V and J are TRBV29-1 and TRBJ2-1; D not certain. The CDR3 runs 17 residues. Looked up from germline, CDR1 is SQVTM and CDR2 is ANQGSEA. CDR3 DNA sequence: TGCAGCGTTGAAGATCGGCGACTCCCGAGCTCCTACAATAAGCAGTTCTTC. Translating it yields CSVEDRRLPSSYNKQFF.

The rearrangement uses TRBV6-1 and TRBJ1-2, with TRBD1 as a possible D gene (5 bases). CDR1 MNHNS and CDR2 SASEGT come from the germline V gene. Trimming removed 1 base at V and 7 bases at J, with 16 bases between. This CDR3 region has 15 residues. The CDR3 spells CASSEDGGRRAGYTF. The CDR3 bases are TGTGCCAGCAGTGAAGATGGGGGGAGGCGGGCTGGCTACACCTTC.

The V and J genes are TRBV5-1 and TRBJ2-3; 7 bases map to TRBD1. Germline V gene data show CDR1 as SGHRS and CDR2 as YFSETQ. The CDR3 has 16 residues. V gave up 5 bases and J gave up 2 bases; unmatched junction bases: 11. The CDR3 bases are TGCGCCAGCAGTACGCCTAAGGGGGCCCCCACAGATACGCAGTATTTT. Its protein is CASSTPKGAPTDTQYF.